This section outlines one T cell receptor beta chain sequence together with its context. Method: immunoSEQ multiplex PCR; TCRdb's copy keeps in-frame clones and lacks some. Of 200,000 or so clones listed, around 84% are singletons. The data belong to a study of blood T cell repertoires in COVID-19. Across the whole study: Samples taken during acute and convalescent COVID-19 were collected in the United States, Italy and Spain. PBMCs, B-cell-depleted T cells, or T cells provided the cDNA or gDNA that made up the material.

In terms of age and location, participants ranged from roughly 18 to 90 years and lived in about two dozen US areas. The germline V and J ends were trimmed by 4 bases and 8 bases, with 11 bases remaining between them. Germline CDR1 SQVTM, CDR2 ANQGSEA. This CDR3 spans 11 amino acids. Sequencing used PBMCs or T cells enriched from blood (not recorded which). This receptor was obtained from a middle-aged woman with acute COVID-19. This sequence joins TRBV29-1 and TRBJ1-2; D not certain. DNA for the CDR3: TGCAGCGTTGTCAGGTCGGGAGGCTACACCTTC. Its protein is CSVVRSGGYTF.